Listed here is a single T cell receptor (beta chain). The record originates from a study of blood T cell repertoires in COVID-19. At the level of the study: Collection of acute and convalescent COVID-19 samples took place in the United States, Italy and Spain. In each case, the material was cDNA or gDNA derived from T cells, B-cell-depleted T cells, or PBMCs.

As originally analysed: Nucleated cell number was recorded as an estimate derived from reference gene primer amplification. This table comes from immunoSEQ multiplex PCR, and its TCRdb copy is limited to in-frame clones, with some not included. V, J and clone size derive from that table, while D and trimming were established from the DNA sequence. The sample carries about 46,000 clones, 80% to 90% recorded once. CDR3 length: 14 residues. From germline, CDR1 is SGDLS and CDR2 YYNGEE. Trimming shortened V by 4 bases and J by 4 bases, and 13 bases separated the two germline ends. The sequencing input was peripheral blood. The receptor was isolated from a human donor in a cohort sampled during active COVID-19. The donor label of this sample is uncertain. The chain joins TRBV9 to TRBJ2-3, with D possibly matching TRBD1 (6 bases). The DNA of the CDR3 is TGTGCCAGCAGCATACGACAGGCTCCAGATACGCAGTATTTT. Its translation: CASSIRQAPDTQYF.